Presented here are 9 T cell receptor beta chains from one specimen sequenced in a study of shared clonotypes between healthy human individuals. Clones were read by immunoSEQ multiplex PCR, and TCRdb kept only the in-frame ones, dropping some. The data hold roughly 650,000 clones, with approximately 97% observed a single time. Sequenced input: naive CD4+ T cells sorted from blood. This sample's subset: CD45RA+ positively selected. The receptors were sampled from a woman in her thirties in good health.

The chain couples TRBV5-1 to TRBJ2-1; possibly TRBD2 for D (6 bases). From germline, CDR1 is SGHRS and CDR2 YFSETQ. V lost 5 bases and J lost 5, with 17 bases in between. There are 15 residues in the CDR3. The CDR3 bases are TGCGCCAGCAGAACTCCCGGGACTCCGCACAATGAGCAGTTCTTC. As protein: CASRTPGTPHNEQFF.

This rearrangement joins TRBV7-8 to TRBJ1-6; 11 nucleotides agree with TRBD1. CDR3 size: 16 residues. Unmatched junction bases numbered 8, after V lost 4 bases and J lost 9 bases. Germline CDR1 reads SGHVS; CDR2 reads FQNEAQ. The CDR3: CASSSRTGGVSSPLHF. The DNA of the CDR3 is TGTGCCAGCAGCTCAAGGACAGGGGGCGTAAGTTCACCCCTCCACTTT.

The CDR3 DNA reads as TGTGCCAGCAGTGAAGTGGCAGATACGCAGTATTTT. Protein: CASSEVADTQYF. This sequence joins TRBV25-1 and TRBJ2-3; D remains ambiguous. Germline V gives CDR1 MGHDK, CDR2 SYGVNS. The V and J ends lost 2 bases and 4 bases respectively, with 4 bases between them. The CDR3 consists of 12 residues.

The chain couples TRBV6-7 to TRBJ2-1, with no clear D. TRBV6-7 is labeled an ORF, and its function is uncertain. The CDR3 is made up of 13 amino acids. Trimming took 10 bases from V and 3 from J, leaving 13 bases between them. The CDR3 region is CATPYGYYNEQFF. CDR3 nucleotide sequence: TGTGCCACCCCTTATGGTTACTACAATGAGCAGTTCTTC.

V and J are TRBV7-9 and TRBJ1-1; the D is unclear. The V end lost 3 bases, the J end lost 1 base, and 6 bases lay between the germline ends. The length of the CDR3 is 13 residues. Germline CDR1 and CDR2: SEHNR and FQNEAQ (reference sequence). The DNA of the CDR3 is TGTGCCAGCAGCTTCGGGGAGAACACTGAAGCTTTCTTT. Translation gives CASSFGENTEAFF.

CDR3 sequence (DNA): TGCGCCAGCACCCCAGGAGCGGGAGCCAGCTACGAGCAGTACTTC. It is translated as CASTPGAGASYEQYF. The chain employs TRBV10-1 and TRBJ2-7; 8 bases map to TRBD2. This CDR3 spans 15 amino acids. CDR1 and CDR2 from the germline V gene are WNHNN and SYGVQD (reference sequence). V lost 7 bases to trimming and J lost 3 bases; unmatched junction nucleotides: 11.

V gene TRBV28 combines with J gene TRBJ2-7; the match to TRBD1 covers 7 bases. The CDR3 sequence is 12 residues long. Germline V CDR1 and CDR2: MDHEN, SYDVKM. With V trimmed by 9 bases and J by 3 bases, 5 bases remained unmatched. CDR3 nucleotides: TGTGCCAGTGAAGGGGGCAGCTACGAGCAGTACTTC. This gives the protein CASEGGSYEQYF.

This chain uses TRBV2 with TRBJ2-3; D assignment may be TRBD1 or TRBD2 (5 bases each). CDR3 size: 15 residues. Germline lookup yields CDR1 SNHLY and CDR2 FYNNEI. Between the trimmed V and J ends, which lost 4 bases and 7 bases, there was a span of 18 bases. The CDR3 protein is CASSGAGTTAYTQYF. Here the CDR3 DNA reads TGTGCCAGCAGTGGGGCCGGGACGACGGCCTATACGCAGTATTTT.

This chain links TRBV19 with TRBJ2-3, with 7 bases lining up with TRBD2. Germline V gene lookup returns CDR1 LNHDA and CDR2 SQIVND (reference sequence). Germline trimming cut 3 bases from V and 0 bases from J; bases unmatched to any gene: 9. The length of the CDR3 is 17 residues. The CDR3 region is CASSIGRSGASTDTQYF. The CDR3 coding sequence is TGTGCCAGTAGTATTGGTCGAAGCGGGGCTAGCACAGATACGCAGTATTTT.